The T cell receptor (beta chain) under discussion was sequenced for a study of radiotherapy plus CTLA-4 blockade in lung cancer. Study outcomes and limitations: In blood, after radiotherapy plus ipilimumab, tumor-derived TCR clones expanded.

About this clone itself: Its antigen is undetermined.

Trimming cost V 2 bases and J 3 bases, with 9 bases left between them. The CDR3 is 13 residues long. Germline CDR1 is SGHRS and CDR2 is YFSETQ. Sequencing was performed with immunoSEQ multiplex PCR; in TCRdb, only in-frame clones are kept and a portion is missing. The sample has around 91,000 clones, about 90% seen once. The sample in question was peripheral blood, obtained from a patient treated with radiotherapy plus ipilimumab. This sequence joins TRBV5-1 and TRBJ2-7; D perhaps matches TRBD1 (6 bases). This receptor was taken from a human donor with non-small cell lung cancer that progressed on radiotherapy plus ipilimumab. The CDR3 protein is CASSLGQNYEQYF. The CDR3 bases are TGCGCCAGCAGCTTAGGACAGAACTACGAGCAGTACTTC.